This T cell receptor (beta chain) was identified in a study of blood T cell repertoires in COVID-19. The wider study: The study drew acute and convalescent COVID-19 samples from the United States, Italy and Spain. Sources were T cells, B-cell-depleted T cells, or PBMCs; the material itself was cDNA or gDNA.

TCRdb's copy holds only in-frame clones and misses some; the assay was immunoSEQ multiplex PCR. This sample has some 200,000 clones; around 90% occur once, and the top ten carry about 9.3%. Sample: PBMCs or T cells enriched from blood (not recorded which). The TCR was taken from a man aged 18 to 35 with acute COVID-19.

In DNA form, the CDR3 reads TGTGCCAGCAGTGAATCGGGGGGCCTCGCGCAGTATTTT. Its protein is CASSESGGLAQYF. The V and J genes are TRBV25-1 and TRBJ2-3; a possible D gene is TRBD2 (7 bases). The V gene lost 1 base and the J gene lost 10 bases, with 12 bases spanning the gap. The CDR3 is 13 residues long. CDR1 and CDR2 from the germline V gene are MGHDK and SYGVNS.